The entry below gives a single T cell receptor (beta chain) sequence along with its context. The sample belongs to a study of T cell responses to AZD1222 COVID-19 vaccine. This CDR3 is built from 15 residues. V shed 2 bases and J shed 2 bases, with 13 bases lying between them. Germline V gene data show CDR1 as MNHEY and CDR2 as SVGEGT. Profiling relied on immunoSEQ multiplex PCR, and the TCRdb table lists in-frame clones only, not all of them. Here the sample spans around 150,000 clones, about 93% being singletons. The source was peripheral blood, collected 28 days after the second AZD1222 dose. V and J are TRBV6-2 or TRBV6-3 and TRBJ2-7; D is possibly TRBD2 (5 bases). This clonotype originated in an adult who received the AZD1222 COVID-19 vaccine. Here the CDR3 DNA reads TGTGCCAGCAGTTACAGCGGACTGGAAACCTACGAGCAGTACTTC. Translated: CASSYSGLETYEQYF.